The rows below give T cell receptor beta chains drawn from one sample of a study of blood T cell repertoires in COVID-19. Method: immunoSEQ multiplex PCR; TCRdb's copy keeps in-frame clones and lacks some. Of about 150,000 clones in the sample, roughly 81% were seen once. Material for sequencing was peripheral blood. These receptors were taken from a woman of 80 years or more with COVID-19, enrolled during active disease. CDR3s include the opening cysteine and the closing phenylalanine or tryptophan. D genes are given only for firm matches. Only some rows state a clone size, as once, few, many or a class for expanded clones.

>TRBJ2-5|.|.|TRBV18
CASSPLGAETQYF
TGTGCCAGCTCACCTCTCGGTGCGGAGACCCAGTACTTC
>TRBJ1-2|.|TRBD1|TRBV24-1
CATSDAQGDYGYTF
TGTGCCACCAGTGATGCACAGGGGGACTATGGCTACACCTTC
>TRBJ1-2|.|.|TRBV27
CASSRFQGNYGYTF
TGTGCCAGCAGTAGATTTCAGGGAAACTATGGCTACACCTTC
>TRBJ1-2|.|.|TRBV19
CASSGTIGGYTF
TGTGCCAGTAGCGGGACAATCGGTGGCTACACCTTC
>TRBJ2-2|.|TRBD1|TRBV30
CAWSPYRGNTGELFF
TGTGCCTGGAGTCCCTACAGGGGAAACACCGGGGAGCTGTTTTTT
>TRBJ2-7|.|.|TRBV3-1/TRBV3-2
CASSLPGAYEQYF
TGTGCCAGCAGCCTCCCGGGGGCCTACGAGCAGTACTTC
>TRBJ2-1|.|TRBD1|TRBV5-8
CASSPGTGLDNEQFF
TGTGCCAGCAGCCCTGGGACAGGGTTAGACAATGAGCAGTTCTTC
>TRBJ2-7|.|TRBD2|TRBV18
CASSPRETASYEQYF
TGTGCCAGCTCACCGCGGGAGACCGCTTCCTACGAGCAGTACTTC
>TRBJ1-4|.|TRBD1|TRBV28
CASSLNRGFNEKLFF
TGTGCCAGCAGTTTGAACAGGGGGTTTAATGAAAAACTGTTTTTT
>TRBJ1-1|.|.|TRBV12-5
CASGLVGGTEAFF
TGTGCTAGTGGTTTGGTAGGAGGGACTGAAGCTTTCTTT
>TRBJ1-5|.|.|TRBV6-2/TRBV6-3
CASSYDYSPSEPQHF
TGTGCCAGCAGTTACGATTACAGTCCTTCGGAGCCCCAGCATTTT
>TRBJ2-1|.|.|TRBV11-3
CASSLARGGEQFF
TGTGCCAGCAGCTTGGCCAGGGGTGGTGAGCAGTTCTTC
>TRBJ1-2|.|TRBD1|TRBV9
CASSKGQTNYGYTF
TGTGCCAGCAGCAAGGGACAGACGAACTATGGCTACACCTTC
>TRBJ1-1|.|.|TRBV29-1
CSVEISGNGLAFF
TGCAGCGTTGAGATATCAGGGAACGGATTGGCTTTCTTT
>TRBJ1-5|.|.|TRBV18
CASSPLVSSSAQHF
TGTGCCAGCTCACCACTCGTCTCGAGCAGCGCCCAGCATTTT
>TRBJ2-1|.|TRBD2|TRBV6-2/TRBV6-3
CASSKLGGVSYNEQFF
TGTGCCAGCAGCAAGTTGGGGGGGGTTTCCTACAATGAGCAGTTCTTC
>TRBJ1-2|few|TRBD1|TRBV18
CASSPSVVRDSNGYTF
TGTGCCAGCTCACCATCGGTTGTCCGGGACAGCAATGGCTACACCTTC
>TRBJ2-5|.|TRBD1|TRBV27
CASREIGQGATQYF
TGTGCCAGCAGGGAAATCGGACAGGGGGCTACCCAGTACTTC
>TRBJ1-1|.|.|TRBV18
CASSRDRPLGDSEAFF
TGTGCCAGCTCACGCGATCGCCCACTCGGGGATTCTGAAGCTTTCTTT
>TRBJ2-1|.|.|TRBV19
CASNPAGYNEQFF
TGTGCCAGTAATCCAGCGGGCTACAATGAGCAGTTCTTC
>TRBJ1-6|.|.|TRBV25-1
CASSDRGAPLHF
TGTGCCAGCAGTGACCGGGGTGCACCCCTCCACTTT
>TRBJ2-2|.|TRBD2|TRBV7-9
CASSSSGGSNTGELFF
TGTGCCAGCAGCTCTAGCGGGGGCTCGAACACCGGGGAGCTGTTTTTT
>TRBJ1-2|.|.|TRBV27
CASSPSRANYGYTF
TGTGCCAGCAGTCCCTCCCGAGCTAACTATGGCTACACCTTC
>TRBJ1-1|.|.|TRBV7-2
CASSLSHLNTEAFF
TGTGCCAGCAGCTTATCACATTTGAACACTGAAGCTTTCTTT
>TRBJ1-1|.|TRBD1|TRBV7-9
CASSLGQGNTEAFF
TGTGCCAGCAGCTTAGGACAGGGGAACACTGAAGCTTTCTTT
>TRBJ2-4|.|.|TRBV5-1
CASSLDGVSEYF
TGCGCCAGCAGCTTGGATGGTGTTAGTGAGTACTTC
>TRBJ1-6|.|TRBD1|TRBV2
CASSGQGANSPLHF
TGTGCCAGCAGTGGACAGGGCGCCAATTCACCCCTCCACTTT
>TRBJ2-3|.|TRBD2|TRBV2
CASRGGLASDTQYF
TGTGCCAGCAGGGGGGGACTAGCTTCTGATACGCAGTATTTT
>TRBJ1-2|many|TRBD1|TRBV7-9
CASSRDRGRNGYTF
TGTGCCAGCAGCCGGGACAGGGGCAGGAATGGCTACACCTTC
>TRBJ2-7|.|TRBD2|TRBV6-5
CASSRAGVAYEQYF
TGTGCCAGCAGCCGAGCGGGGGTGGCCTACGAGCAGTACTTC
>TRBJ2-1|.|TRBD2|TRBV29-1
CSVVTSGGAYNEQFF
TGCAGCGTCGTCACTAGCGGGGGGGCTTACAATGAGCAGTTCTTC
>TRBJ1-2|.|TRBD1|TRBV5-4
CASRPTGGFNYGYTF
TGTGCCAGCAGACCGACAGGGGGTTTCAACTATGGCTACACCTTC
>TRBJ2-3|.|.|TRBV7-6
CASSLRVTRQGTDTQYF
TGTGCCAGCAGCTTAAGGGTTACCCGCCAGGGTACAGATACGCAGTATTTT
>TRBJ1-2|.|.|TRBV6-6
CASSYNSKTDGYTF
TGTGCCAGCAGTTACAATTCGAAGACTGATGGCTACACCTTC
>TRBJ1-4|.|TRBD1|TRBV5-6
CASSLWGLTGKGEKLFF
TGTGCCAGCAGCTTGTGGGGGCTGACAGGGAAAGGTGAAAAACTGTTTTTT
>TRBJ1-1|once|.|TRBV7-8
CASSPSYRPPEAFF
TGTGCCAGCAGCCCCTCCTACAGGCCCCCTGAAGCTTTCTTT
>TRBJ1-5|.|.|TRBV5-4
CASSLDRNQPQHF
TGTGCCAGCAGCCTAGACAGGAATCAGCCCCAGCATTTT
>TRBJ1-4|.|.|TRBV18
CASSRGRVHGEKLFF
TGTGCCAGCTCACGAGGGCGGGTACACGGTGAAAAACTGTTTTTT
>TRBJ2-7|.|TRBD2|TRBV19
CASSIGGSYEQYF
TGTGCCAGTAGTATCGGGGGGTCCTACGAGCAGTACTTC
>TRBJ1-2|.|TRBD1|TRBV28
CASSLGQGRNYGYTF
TGTGCCAGCAGTTTAGGACAGGGGCGAAACTATGGCTACACCTTC
>TRBJ1-2|once|TRBD1|TRBV6-1
CASSEGQGAAYGYTF
TGTGCCAGCAGTGAAGGCCAGGGGGCGGCCTATGGCTACACCTTC
>TRBJ2-5|.|.|TRBV5-6
CASSQYGGGETQYF
TGTGCCAGCAGCCAGTATGGAGGGGGCGAGACCCAGTACTTC